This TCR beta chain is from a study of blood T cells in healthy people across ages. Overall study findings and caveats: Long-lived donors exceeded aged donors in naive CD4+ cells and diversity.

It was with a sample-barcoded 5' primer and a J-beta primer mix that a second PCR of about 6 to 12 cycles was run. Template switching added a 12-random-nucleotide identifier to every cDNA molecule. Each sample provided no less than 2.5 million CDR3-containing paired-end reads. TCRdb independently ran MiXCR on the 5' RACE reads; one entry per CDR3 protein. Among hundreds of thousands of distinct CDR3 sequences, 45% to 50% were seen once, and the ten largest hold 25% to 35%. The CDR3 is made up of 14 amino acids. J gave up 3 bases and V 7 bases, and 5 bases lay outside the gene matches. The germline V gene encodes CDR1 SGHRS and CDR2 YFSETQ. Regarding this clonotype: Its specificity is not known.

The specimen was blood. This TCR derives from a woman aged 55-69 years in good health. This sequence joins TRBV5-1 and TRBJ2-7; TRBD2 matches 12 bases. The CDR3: CASGTSGLLYEQYF. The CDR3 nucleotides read TGCGCCAGCGGGACTAGCGGGCTCCTCTACGAGCAGTACTTC.